The next 31 T cell receptor beta chains were all read from a single sample in a study of early T cells in non-severe SARS-CoV-2 infection. A single record per CDR3 protein comes from TCRdb applying MiXCR to the 5' RACE reads. The repertoire holds approximately 69,000 distinct CDR3 sequences, with roughly an eighth as singletons. The sequenced sample was whole blood, obtained at baseline. The receptors come from an adult who was a healthcare worker with PCR-confirmed SARS-CoV-2 infection or an uninfected control (not recorded which).

This clonotype was observed at least ten times. The rearrangement joins TRBV7-2 to TRBJ2-7, with D possibly matching TRBD2 (6 bases). The CDR3 totals 14 residues. Deletions cut 3 bases from V and 6 bases from J, with 15 bases between. The germline CDR1 and CDR2 sequences are SGHTA and FQGNSA. The CDR3 region is CASSFGGSVGEQYF. For the CDR3, the DNA is TGTGCCAGCAGCTTCGGGGGATCCGTGGGCGAGCAGTACTTC.

This clonotype was found a few times. The chain's CDR3 is CASSLDIGTSGGSFTDTQYF. DNA of the CDR3: TGTGCCAGCAGCTTAGATATCGGTACTAGCGGGGGATCATTCACAGATACGCAGTATTTT. The genes are TRBV11-2 and TRBJ2-3; the match to TRBD2 covers 11 bases. In germline, CDR1 is SGHAT, CDR2 FQNNGV. The junction had 13 bases not matched to a gene; V was cut back by 0 bases and J by 2 bases. CDR3 length: 20 residues. The full variable domain, with the rest looked up from reference TRBV11-2 and TRBJ2-3, is EAGVAQSPRYKIIEKRQSVAFWCNPISGHATLYWYQQILGQGPKLLIQFQNNGVVDDSQLPKDRFSAERLKGVDSTLKIQPAKLEDSAVYLCASSLDIGTSGGSFTDTQYFGPGTRLTVL.

This clonotype came up many times. The rearrangement joins TRBV12-3 or TRBV12-4 to TRBJ1-5; TRBD1 matches 10 bases. V lost 1 base to trimming and J lost 2 bases; unmatched junction nucleotides: 2. The CDR3 totals 16 residues. The CDR3 nucleotides are TGTGCCAGCAGTTTAGGAGGGACAGGGGGCAATCAGCCCCAGCATTTT. Amino acids: CASSLGGTGGNQPQHF.

The chain combines TRBV6-6 with TRBJ2-7; weak D call: TRBD1 (5 bases). The V and J ends lost 5 bases and 0 bases respectively, with 17 bases between them. The germline gives CDR1 MNHNY, CDR2 SVGAGI (reference sequence). The CDR3 spans 16 residues. This CDR3 reads CASSKLTGLPSYEQYF. The CDR3 nucleotides are TGTGCCAGCAGTAAACTAACAGGATTGCCCTCCTACGAGCAGTACTTC.

The rearrangement joins TRBV12-3 or TRBV12-4 to TRBJ1-1; tentatively, D is TRBD1 (5 bases). V dropped 6 bases and J dropped 11 bases, with 13 bases sitting between them. The CDR3 length is 11 residues. CDR3 residues: CASRGPGSAFF. Here the CDR3 DNA reads TGTGCCAGCAGGGGGCCGGGTTCGGCTTTCTTT.

This rearrangement joins TRBV7-2 to TRBJ2-3; 10 bases are a match to TRBD2. The CDR3 loop spans 16 amino acids. CDR1 and CDR2 (germline): SGHTA, FQGNSA. J gave up 11 bases and V 5 bases, and 16 bases lay outside the gene matches. The CDR3 bases are TGTGCCAGCAGCGAGACTAGCGGGCCTGTCCCTTTAGGGCAGTATTTT. It codes for CASSETSGPVPLGQYF. Full variable domain (outside the CDR3, taken from reference TRBV7-2 and TRBJ2-3): GAGVSQSPSNKVTEKGKDVELRCDPISGHTALYWYRQSLGQGLEFLIYFQGNSAPDKSGLPSDRFSAERTGGSVSTLTIQRTQQEDSAVYLCASSETSGPVPLGQYFGPGTRLTVL.

This clonotype has ten or more counts. The chain uses TRBV7-8 and TRBJ2-1, with 7 bases that match TRBD1. The ends lost 1 base at V and 3 bases at J; junction bases unmatched: 12. Germline values: CDR1 SGHVS, CDR2 FQNEAQ. The CDR3 spans 18 residues. The CDR3 loop reads CASSLGLGGPKFYNEQFF. DNA for the CDR3: TGTGCCAGCAGCTTAGGGTTAGGGGGCCCGAAATTCTACAATGAGCAGTTCTTC. The variable domain in full, completed from reference TRBV7-8 and TRBJ2-1, reads GAGVSQSPRYKVAKRGQDVALRCDPISGHVSLFWYQQALGQGPEFLTYFQNEAQLDKSGLPSDRFFAERPEGSVSTLKIQRTQQEDSAVYLCASSLGLGGPKFYNEQFFGPGTRLTVL.

This chain uses TRBV6-6 with TRBJ2-3; D unresolved. Germline loops: CDR1 MNHNY, CDR2 SVGAGI (reference sequence). The CDR3 totals 14 residues. The germline V and J ends were trimmed by 2 bases and 0 bases, with 6 bases remaining between them. CDR3 coding DNA: TGTGCCAGCAGTTACCAGTGGAGCACAGATACGCAGTATTTT. It translates to CASSYQWSTDTQYF.

This clonotype was found a few times. The chain links TRBV4-1 to TRBJ2-7; D is uncertain. Germline CDR1 and CDR2: MGHRA and YSYEKL. V was shortened by 0 bases and J by 1 base, with 7 bases between the two germline ends. This CDR3 spans 14 amino acids. CDR3 DNA: TGCGCCAGCAGCCAAGAGAGGCTGTCCTACGAGCAGTACTTC. Amino acids: CASSQERLSYEQYF.

This rearrangement joins TRBV20-1 to TRBJ2-3, with 11 bases identical to TRBD2. The CDR3 consists of 14 residues. The germline V gene has CDR1 DFQATT and CDR2 SNEGSKA (reference sequence). The J segment lost 3 bases and the V segment lost 6 bases, leaving 5 bases of the junction unmatched. CDR3 sequence reads: CSAFTSGGTDTQYF. In nucleotides, the CDR3 is TGCAGTGCATTTACTAGCGGGGGAACAGATACGCAGTATTTT.

The chain has TRBV12-3 or TRBV12-4 and TRBJ1-2; unclear D gene. Trimming cost V 5 bases and J 7 bases, with 14 bases left between them. This CDR3 is 13 amino acids long. The CDR3, as DNA: TGTGCCAGCAGTCCTCAGTTACAGACTGGCTACACCTTC. This gives the protein CASSPQLQTGYTF.

The chain has TRBV20-1 and TRBJ2-1; TRBD2 aligns across 10 bases. The CDR3 consists of 15 residues. CDR1 is DFQATT and CDR2 is SNEGSKA in the germline V gene (reference sequence). V shed 3 bases, J shed 5 bases, and the junction held 7 bases outside the gene matches. The CDR3 nucleotides read TGCAGTGCTAGCCAAGGACTAGCGGACGACAATGAGCAGTTCTTC. It encodes CSASQGLADDNEQFF.

This clonotype was recorded at least ten times. Here the CDR3 DNA reads TGCGCCAGCAGCTTGGACCCTTCAGGGGTTGAAGCTTTCTTT. Protein: CASSLDPSGVEAFF. The V call is TRBV5-1, the J call TRBJ1-1; the D gene is possibly TRBD1 (6 bases). CDR3 length: 14 amino acids. The germline V gene has CDR1 SGHRS and CDR2 YFSETQ. V dropped 0 bases and J dropped 7 bases, with 13 bases sitting between them.

This clonotype was seen many times. The J gene is TRBJ2-7, the V gene TRBV7-9, with D hard to call. From germline, CDR1 is SEHNR and CDR2 FQNEAQ (reference sequence). CDR3 length: 12 amino acids. The V gene lost 5 bases and the J gene lost 3 bases, with 8 bases spanning the gap. CDR3 amino acids: CASSRLSYEQYF. CDR3 sequence (DNA): TGTGCCAGCAGCCGGCTAAGCTACGAGCAGTACTTC. The whole variable domain, filled in from reference TRBV7-9 and TRBJ2-7, reads DTGVSQNPRHKITKRGQNVTFRCDPISEHNRLYWYRQTLGQGPEFLTYFQNEAQLEKSRLLSDRFSAERPKGSFSTLEIQRTEQGDSAMYLCASSRLSYEQYFGPGTRLTVT.

Only a few counts were recorded for this clonotype. The chain employs TRBV11-2 and TRBJ1-4; no firm D call. Germline V gene lookup returns CDR1 SGHAT and CDR2 FQNNGV. Trimming pared 0 bases from V and 2 bases from J, leaving 10 bases between. The CDR3 sequence is 16 residues long. This chain's CDR3 is CASSLDRVRTNEKLFF. DNA of the CDR3: TGTGCCAGCAGCTTAGACCGGGTTAGGACTAATGAAAAACTGTTTTTT.

The V gene is TRBV20-1, the J gene TRBJ1-6; D possibly corresponds to TRBD1 (5 bases). The CDR3 length is 14 residues. V gave up 0 bases and J gave up 10 bases, with 13 bases separating them. Germline CDR1 DFQATT, CDR2 SNEGSKA (reference sequence). The CDR3 DNA reads TGCAGTGCTAGAGATCTCAGGGAGCAGTCACCCCTCCACTTT. Translating gives CSARDLREQSPLHF.

This clonotype was counted between two and nine times. The chain carries TRBV5-1 and TRBJ2-3, with a possible D match to TRBD2 (5 bases). Germline V lookup: CDR1 SGHRS, CDR2 YFSETQ. The CDR3 runs to 13 residues. V lost 3 bases and J lost 12, with 17 bases in between. The CDR3 nucleotides are TGCGCCAGCAGCTCCCTCGCGGGTGGTTCTCAGTATTTT. It specifies CASSSLAGGSQYF.

This clonotype was seen many times. This rearrangement joins TRBV28 to TRBJ2-7; no reliable D call. Germline CDR1 is MDHEN and CDR2 is SYDVKM. The CDR3 extends over 12 amino acids. The V and J ends lost 2 bases and 1 base respectively, with 3 bases between them. The CDR3 sequence: CASSLVSYEQYF. The DNA for the CDR3 is TGTGCCAGCAGTTTAGTATCCTACGAGCAGTACTTC.

The table lists this clonotype with a few counts. The chain recombines TRBV12-5 with TRBJ2-2; possibly TRBD1 for D (7 bases). CDR1 LGHNT and CDR2 FRNRAP come from the germline V gene. This CDR3 has 15 amino acids. V lost 7 bases, J lost 0 bases, and 12 bases lay in between. CDR3 region: CASAAGQTNTGELFF. The CDR3 bases are TGTGCTAGTGCCGCGGGACAGACGAACACCGGGGAGCTGTTTTTT. Looking up the rest from reference TRBV12-5 and TRBJ2-2 gives the full variable domain: DARVTQTPRHKVTEMGQEVTMRCQPILGHNTVFWYRQTMMQGLELLAYFRNRAPLDDSGMPKDRFSAEMPDATLATLKIQPSEPRDSAVYFCASAAGQTNTGELFFGEGSRLTVL.

This clonotype was picked up many times. The J gene is TRBJ1-1, the V gene TRBV6-2 or TRBV6-3; D is unclear. The germline CDR1 and CDR2 sequences are MNHEY and SVGEGT. The CDR3 is 11 residues long. Trimming removed 3 bases at V and 7 bases at J, with 6 bases between. CDR3 region: CASSYGIEAFF. CDR3 coding DNA: TGTGCCAGCAGTTATGGCATTGAAGCTTTCTTT.

This chain links TRBV10-3 with TRBJ2-7; the D gene is possibly TRBD1 (6 bases). This CDR3 comprises 13 residues. CDR1 is ENHRY, CDR2 SYGVKD, per germline. The V end lost 11 bases, the J end lost 2 bases, and 16 bases lay between the germline ends. The CDR3 spells CASKDSYAYEQYF. The CDR3 DNA reads as TGTGCCTCGAAGGACAGCTATGCCTACGAGCAGTACTTC.

This chain uses TRBV11-2 with TRBJ1-5, with a possible D match to TRBD1 (5 bases). V was trimmed by 4 bases and J by 4 bases, leaving 14 bases between them. The V gene's germline CDR1 is SGHAT and CDR2 FQNNGV. This CDR3 contains 15 residues. The CDR3 coding sequence is TGTGCCAGCAGCTCATTTGGGGGACCAAATCAGCCCCAGCATTTT. Translation gives CASSSFGGPNQPQHF.

The chain couples TRBV12-3 or TRBV12-4 to TRBJ2-3; 7 bases are a match to TRBD2. With 6 bases clipped from V and 0 bases from J, the junction kept 3 bases outside the gene matches. CDR3 length: 14 amino acids. CDR3: CASRASGSTDTQYF. The DNA for the CDR3 is TGTGCCAGCAGGGCTAGCGGAAGCACAGATACGCAGTATTTT.

The rearrangement links TRBV3-2 to TRBJ2-7; the table names TRBD1, a call not compared with the DNA. TRBV3-2 is flagged as a pseudogene. This CDR3 region has 15 residues. Here the CDR3 reads CSSSQDAPSSYEQYF. For the CDR3, the DNA is TGTTCCAGCAGCCAAGATGCGCCGTCCTCCTACGAGCAGTACTTC.

The chain recombines TRBV6-4 with TRBJ1-1; D not certain. Germline V gene sequence: CDR1 MRHNA, CDR2 SNTAGT. V lost 5 bases and J lost 3, with 10 bases in between. This CDR3 region has 13 residues. This CDR3 is CASSFDPYTEAFF. The CDR3 DNA follows: TGTGCCAGCAGTTTCGACCCGTACACTGAAGCTTTCTTT.

The chain recombines TRBV7-2 with TRBJ2-7, with TRBD1 identical over 9 bases. J lost 4 bases, V lost 5 bases, and 6 bases had no gene match. This CDR3 comprises 14 residues. CDR1 SGHTA and CDR2 FQGNSA come from the germline V gene. The CDR3 nucleotides read TGTGCCAGCAGCAGGGCCGGACAGGGGTACGAGCAGTACTTC. As protein: CASSRAGQGYEQYF.

This clonotype was detected a few times. The V gene is TRBV10-3, the J gene TRBJ2-7, with a possible D match to TRBD2 (5 bases). This CDR3 spans 15 amino acids. Trimming shortened V by 2 bases and J by 3 bases, and 14 bases separated the two germline ends. Germline lookup yields CDR1 ENHRY and CDR2 SYGVKD. The CDR3 nucleotides are TGTGCCATCAGTGAGGTAGGACTGACATACTACGAGCAGTACTTC. Its protein is CAISEVGLTYYEQYF.

V is TRBV12-3 or TRBV12-4 and J is TRBJ2-5, with D perhaps assigned TRBD1 or TRBD2 (5 bases each). The CDR3 runs 15 residues. Between the trimmed V and J ends, which lost 4 bases and 5 bases, there was a span of 17 bases. The CDR3 coding sequence is TGTGCCAGCAGTTCGGGACGTCGGGCCATGGAGACCCAGTACTTC. Its translation is CASSSGRRAMETQYF.

The sample holds many counts of this clonotype. This rearrangement joins TRBV18 to TRBJ1-1, with 7 bases that match TRBD1. The CDR3 totals 14 residues. With 6 bases clipped from V and 3 bases from J, the junction kept 7 bases outside the gene matches. CDR1 KGHSH and CDR2 LQKENI come from the germline V gene. The CDR3, as DNA: TGTGCCAGCTCTCGTAAAGACAGGGACACTGAAGCTTTCTTT. This translates into CASSRKDRDTEAFF.

This clonotype was seen repeatedly, ten times or more. The chain uses TRBV5-4 and TRBJ2-7; tentatively, D is TRBD2 (5 bases). V was cut by 4 bases and J by 6 bases, with 20 bases left in between. The CDR3 runs to 15 residues. Germline CDR1 is SGHNT and CDR2 is YYREEE (reference sequence). The CDR3 protein is CASSALDRGSTEQYF. The CDR3 DNA reads as TGTGCCAGCAGCGCCTTGGACCGGGGATCCACCGAGCAGTACTTC.

In DNA form, the CDR3 reads TGCGCCAGCAGCTTGGGGGACAGGGGGGACACAGATACGCAGTATTTT. Translating gives CASSLGDRGDTDTQYF. The genes are TRBV5-1 and TRBJ2-3, with TRBD1 identical over 11 bases. V lost 0 bases, J lost 2 bases, and 2 bases stayed unmatched. This CDR3 region has 16 residues. CDR1 is SGHRS and CDR2 is YFSETQ in the germline V gene. The full variable domain, its missing parts supplied by reference TRBV5-1 and TRBJ2-3, is KAGVTQTPRYLIKTRGQQVTLSCSPISGHRSVSWYQQTPGQGLQFLFEYFSETQRNKGNFPGRFSGRQFSNSRSEMNVSTLELGDSALYLCASSLGDRGDTDTQYFGPGTRLTVL.